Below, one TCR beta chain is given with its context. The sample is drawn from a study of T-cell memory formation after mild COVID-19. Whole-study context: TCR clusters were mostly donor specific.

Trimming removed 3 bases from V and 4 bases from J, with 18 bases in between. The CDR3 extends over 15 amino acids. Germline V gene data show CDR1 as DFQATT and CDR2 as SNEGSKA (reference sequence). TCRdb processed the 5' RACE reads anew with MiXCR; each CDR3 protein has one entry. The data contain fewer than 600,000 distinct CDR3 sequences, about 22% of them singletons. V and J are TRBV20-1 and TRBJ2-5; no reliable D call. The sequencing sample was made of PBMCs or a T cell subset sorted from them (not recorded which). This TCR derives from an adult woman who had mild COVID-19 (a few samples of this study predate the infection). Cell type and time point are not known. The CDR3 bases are TGCAGTGCTAGCGCGGTGAGCCTGTGGGGAGAGACCCAGTACTTC. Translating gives CSASAVSLWGETQYF.